This T cell receptor delta chain is from a study of gamma-delta chains in newborns, infants, children. CDR1 and CDR2 from the germline V gene are GEAIGNYY and EKD. V shed 0 bases, J shed 1 base, and the junction held 3 bases outside the gene matches. This CDR3 has 18 amino acids. Worth noting for this clone: Being one base from a much bigger clone, this may be a read error. The same CDR3 can be traced to other DNA sequences in this sample.

TCRdb reanalysed the reads via CATT. The table has about 4,200 delta-chain clones, over 12% seen once. The chain recombines TRDV2 with TRDJ3; 9 positions agree with TRDD3. The receptor comes from a child who was a newborn, infant or young child, either healthy, febrile or measles-vaccinated (not recorded which). Sequenced input: blood. Here the CDR3 DNA reads TGTGCCTGTGACACCCTTGGGGATACGTCCTGGGACACCCGACAGATGTTTTTC. It codes for CACDTLGDTSWDTRQMFF.